This T cell receptor beta chain derives from a study of regulatory T cells in long-lasting Graves disease. Findings of the study overall: The study found lower TCR diversity in persistent Graves' patients than in newly diagnosed ones. The number of shared public clonotypes was higher in persistent patients (about 2,700) than new patients (more than 850).

The sample's time point: persistent/refractory GD, antithyroid drugs over 5 years with positive TRAb. PBMC RNA served as the TCR library source. Patients hailed from an endocrinology department in Xi'an, China. Trimming took 3 bases from V and 1 from J, leaving 9 bases between them. Per the germline V gene, CDR1 is PRHDT and CDR2 is FYEKMQ (reference sequence). CDR3 size: 14 residues. A word on this clonotype: The antigen is not known.

Construction of the TCR beta libraries employed iRepertoire HTBI primers in conjunction with Arm-PCR of CDR3 regions. MiXCR was run by TCRdb on the multiplex PCR reads, yielding one entry per CDR3 protein. The sample yields over 650,000 distinct CDR3 sequences, 25% to 35% seen once. The rearrangement uses TRBV13 and TRBJ2-5, with D maybe TRBD1 (6 bases). This TCR derives from a female donor with Graves disease. The input for sequencing was peripheral blood mononuclear cells (PBMCs), taken when the disease was refractory, from a patient treated with antithyroid drugs. CDR3 residues: CASSFRQVQETQYF. DNA of the CDR3: TGTGCCAGCAGCTTTAGACAGGTCCAAGAGACCCAGTACTTC.